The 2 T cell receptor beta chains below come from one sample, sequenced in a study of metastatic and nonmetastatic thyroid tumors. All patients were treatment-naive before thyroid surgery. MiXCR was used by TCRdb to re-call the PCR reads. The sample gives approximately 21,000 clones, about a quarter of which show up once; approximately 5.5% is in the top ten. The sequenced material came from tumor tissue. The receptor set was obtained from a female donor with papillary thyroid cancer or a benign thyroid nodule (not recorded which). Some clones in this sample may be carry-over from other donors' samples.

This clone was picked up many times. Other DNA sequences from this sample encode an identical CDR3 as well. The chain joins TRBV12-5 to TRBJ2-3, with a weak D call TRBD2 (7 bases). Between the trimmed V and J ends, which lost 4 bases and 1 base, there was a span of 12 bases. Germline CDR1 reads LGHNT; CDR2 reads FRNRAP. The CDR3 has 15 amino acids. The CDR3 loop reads CASGWGGGGTDTQYF. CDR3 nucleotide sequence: TGTGCTAGTGGTTGGGGGGGGGGCGGCACAGATACGCAGTATTTT.

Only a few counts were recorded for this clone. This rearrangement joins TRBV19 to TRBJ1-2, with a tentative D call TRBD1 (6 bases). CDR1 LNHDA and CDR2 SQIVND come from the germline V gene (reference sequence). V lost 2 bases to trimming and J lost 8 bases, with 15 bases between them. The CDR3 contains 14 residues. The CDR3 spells CASSILDRLGGYTF. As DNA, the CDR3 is TGTGCCAGTAGTATATTAGACAGGCTAGGGGGCTACACCTTC.